The clone carrying this T cell receptor (beta chain) was observed a few times. Antigen: not known. V lost 3 bases to trimming and J lost 1 base, with 8 bases between them. The CDR3 runs 14 residues. Germline CDR1 is SGHRS and CDR2 is YFSETQ. Constant-region reverse primers amplified full-length variable regions, followed by semi-nested Nested Universal Primer A PCR. TCRdb ran MiXCR on the 5' RACE reads and lists one entry per CDR3 protein. This sample yields over 45,000 distinct CDR3 sequences, of which less than 30% are seen a single time; approximately 2.2% belongs to the top ten. Overall study results and limits: Tumor memory CD4+ T cell TCR gene usage was found to cluster with blood and lymph node memory CD4+ cells and with lymph node naive CD4+ cells. Larger-cohort validation covered only one TCR beta V-J rearrangement. Tumor-infiltrating Treg TCR alpha and beta sequences overlapped most with tumor naive CD4+ T cells, then blood naive.

Cells sorted as Tregs were CD4+, CD25+ and CD127-/low. This receptor was identified in a female donor with breast cancer. The rearrangement links TRBV5-1 to TRBJ1-5; D not certain. Sequences were obtained from tumor-infiltrating Tregs sorted from the breast tumor. CDR3 sequence: CASSSDGSNQPQHF. The DNA of the CDR3 is TGCGCCAGCAGCTCCGACGGGAGCAATCAGCCCCAGCATTTT.